Listed below are T cell receptor beta chains from one sample, sequenced in a study of cytomegalovirus exposure and HLA in healthy donors. Sequenced by immunoSEQ multiplex PCR; TCRdb stores in-frame clones only, minus some. This table holds about 130,000 clones, roughly 62% found once. Specimen: PBMCs. These receptors came from a man aged 30 to 39 in good health and CMV-seropositive. The CDR3 runs from the conserved cysteine through the conserved F or W. A D gene is named only where the DNA matches it firmly. Size is stated for part of the rows, as once, few or many counts, or as a class when the clone is expanded.

>NA|TRBV7-9|TRBD2|19|TRBJ2-4
CSSSLGLAGGPLAKNIQYF
TGTTCCAGCAGCTTAGGACTAGCGGGAGGGCCGTTAGCCAAAAACATTCAGTACTTC
>few|TRBV23-1|TRBD1|21|TRBJ2-2
CASSLGQGLCTHSRLTGELFF
TGCGCCAGCAGTCTGGGACAGGGTTTGTGCACCCACTCCCGCTTGACCGGGGAGCTGTTTTTT
>once|TRBV28|NA|14|TRBJ1-6
CASSSEGLNSPLHF
TGTGCCAGCAGTTCGGAGGGCCTGAATTCACCCCTCCACTTT
>NA|TRBV6-1|TRBD1|14|TRBJ1-2
CASSTQTDRDGYTF
TGTGCCAGCAGTACCCAGACCGACAGGGACGGCTACACCTTC
>NA|TRBV7-6|NA|14|TRBJ2-1
CASSLSGAPNEQFF
TGTGCCAGCAGCTTATCAGGTGCCCCCAATGAGCAGTTCTTC
>NA|TRBV7-2|TRBD2|17|TRBJ2-6
CASSRSGKTSGANVLTF
TGTGCCAGCAGCCGCAGCGGGAAAACCTCTGGGGCCAACGTCCTGACTTTC
>NA|TRBV4-1|NA|13|TRBJ2-2
CASSPFHTGELFF
TGCGCCAGCAGCCCGTTTCACACCGGGGAGCTGTTTTTT
>NA|TRBV7-2|TRBD2|15|TRBJ2-7
CASSYGLAVTYEQYF
TGTGCCAGCAGCTACGGACTAGCGGTAACCTACGAGCAGTACTTC
>NA|TRBV7-9|TRBD1|19|TRBJ1-1
CSSTARDRVALFGNTEAFF
TGTTCCAGCACTGCCCGGGACAGGGTGGCCCTCTTTGGGAACACTGAAGCTTTCTTT
>NA|TRBV7-9|TRBD1|14|TRBJ2-7
CASSSSGTGNEQYF
TGTGCCAGCAGCTCCTCCGGGACAGGGAACGAGCAGTACTTC
>NA|TRBV2|TRBD1|16|TRBJ1-2
CASRGQGGRIYYGYTF
TGTGCCAGCAGGGGACAGGGAGGCCGTATCTACTATGGCTACACCTTC
>NA|TRBV13|NA|14|TRBJ2-5
CASSLGDRGETQYF
TGTGCCAGCAGCTTAGGGGACCGGGGGGAGACCCAGTACTTC
>NA|TRBV6-5|TRBD1|14|TRBJ2-7
CASRPGQGRVEQYF
TGTGCCAGCAGACCGGGACAGGGACGGGTCGAGCAGTACTTC
>NA|TRBV7-8|TRBD1|14|TRBJ1-2
CASSLLGRGQGYTF
TGTGCCAGCAGCTTATTGGGTAGGGGGCAAGGCTACACCTTC
>NA|TRBV27|TRBD1|16|TRBJ1-1
CASSYRDRNMNTEAFF
TGTGCCAGCAGTTACCGGGACAGGAACATGAACACTGAAGCTTTCTTT
>NA|TRBV6-1|NA|15|TRBJ2-4
CASSENPVAKNIQYF
TGTGCCAGCAGTGAAAACCCGGTAGCCAAAAACATTCAGTACTTC
>NA|TRBV5-1|TRBD2|15|TRBJ2-1
CASSLVAGARNEQFF
TGCGCCAGCAGCTTGGTTGCGGGAGCCCGTAATGAGCAGTTCTTC
>NA|TRBV9|NA|18|TRBJ2-7
CASSVLHEVAPKRCEQYF
TGTGCCAGCAGCGTACTACACGAGGTAGCGCCCAAGCGGTGTGAGCAGTACTTC
>NA|TRBV7-9|NA|15|TRBJ1-4
CASSPLTATNEKLFF
TGTGCCAGCAGCCCCCTTACAGCAACTAATGAAAAACTGTTTTTT
>NA|TRBV7-2|TRBD1|15|TRBJ2-1
CASSLGDRVSNEQFF
TGTGCCAGCAGCTTAGGGGACAGGGTGAGCAATGAGCAGTTCTTC
>NA|TRBV29-1|TRBD1|20|TRBJ1-4
CSVYPPLTPPDRGFHEKLFF
TGCAGCGTTTACCCCCCCTTGACCCCACCAGACAGGGGATTCCACGAAAAACTGTTTTTT
>NA|TRBV9|NA|16|TRBJ2-1
CASSVGRLLDRDSIFF
TGTGCCAGCAGCGTAGGCCGGCTTTTGGACCGGGACTCCATTTTCTTC
>NA|TRBV11-2|NA|20|TRBJ1-4
CASSLEAALTRTRFAEKLFF
TGTGCCAGCAGCTTAGAAGCAGCTCTAACCAGAACTAGGTTTGCCGAAAAACTGTTTTTT
>NA|TRBV10-3|TRBD1|14|TRBJ1-5
CAISRQGGNQPQHF
TGTGCCATCAGTCGACAGGGCGGCAATCAGCCCCAGCATTTT
>NA|TRBV7-2|NA|14|TRBJ2-7
CASSLLRGPHEQYF
TGTGCCAGCAGCTTATTACGCGGGCCGCACGAGCAGTACTTC
>NA|TRBV6-4|TRBD2|15|TRBJ2-1
CASSPLAGGGDEQFF
TGTGCCAGCAGTCCACTAGCGGGAGGTGGTGATGAGCAGTTCTTC
>once|TRBV10-3|TRBD1|13|TRBJ1-5
CAIGQGSNQPQHF
TGTGCCATCGGACAGGGGAGCAATCAGCCCCAGCATTTT
>NA|TRBV14|TRBD2|14|TRBJ2-7
CASSRTSALDEQYF
TGTGCCAGCAGTCGAACTAGCGCATTAGACGAGCAGTACTTC
>few|TRBV6-5|NA|14|TRBJ2-7
CASSPRDNSYEQYF
TGTGCCAGCAGTCCCCGGGACAACTCCTACGAGCAGTACTTC
>NA|TRBV21-1|NA|17|TRBJ2-7
CASSPISGQGGNYEQYF
TGTGCCAGCAGCCCCATCTCGGGACAGGGTGGAAACTACGAGCAGTACTTC
>NA|TRBV9|NA|13|TRBJ2-5
CASSVGSGRGQYF
TGTGCCAGCAGCGTAGGTTCGGGTCGAGGCCAGTACTTC
>NA|TRBV7-9|NA|10|TRBJ2-1
CSSSRDEQFF
TGTTCCAGCTCCAGGGATGAGCAGTTCTTC
>NA|TRBV5-1|TRBD2|19|TRBJ2-3
CASSLMRTSGSRSPDTQYF
TGCGCCAGCAGCTTGATGCGGACTAGCGGGAGCCGGTCGCCAGATACGCAGTATTTT
>few|TRBV5-1|TRBD2|15|TRBJ2-5
CASSSFLAGQETQYF
TGCGCCAGCAGCTCCTTTCTAGCGGGCCAAGAGACCCAGTACTTC
>NA|TRBV7-2|TRBD2|15|TRBJ2-7
CASSLARTSSYEQYF
TGTGCCAGCAGCTTAGCGCGGACTAGCTCCTACGAGCAGTACTTC
>NA|TRBV11-2|NA|13|TRBJ2-2
CASSLGTYGELFF
TGTGCCAGCAGCTTAGGGACTTACGGGGAGCTGTTTTTT
>NA|TRBV4-3|TRBD2|17|TRBJ2-1
CASSQNIAGGPTNEQFF
TGCGCCAGCAGCCAAAACATAGCGGGAGGGCCTACCAATGAGCAGTTCTTC
>few|TRBV27|TRBD2|18|TRBJ2-1
CASSGLAGGLSSYNEQFF
TGTGCCAGCAGTGGACTAGCGGGAGGCCTAAGCTCCTACAATGAGCAGTTCTTC